Listed below are T cell receptor beta chains from one sample, sequenced in a study of siplizumab effects on memory and regulatory T cells. Produced via immunoSEQ multiplex PCR; TCRdb's table is partial and in-frame only. The table lists about 91,000 clones, approximately 96% of them singletons, with 0.031% in the top ten. Specimen: naive CD4+ T cells sorted from blood. Receptors originate from a human donor in good health. Each CDR3 is given with its conserved first and last residue. The D gene is left open where the match is weak. Size is stated for part of the rows, as once, few or many counts, or as a class when the clone is expanded.

V gene	J gene	clone size	D gene	CDR3 DNA	CDR3 protein
TRBV7-2	TRBJ2-7	once	TRBD1	TGTGCCAGCAGCCCCGACAGGGTTTTTATCTACGAGCAGTACTTC	CASSPDRVFIYEQYF
TRBV18	TRBJ2-5	.	TRBD1	TGTGCCAGCTCACTGGGGACAGGGCGGGAGACCCAGTACTTC	CASSLGTGRETQYF
TRBV7-3	TRBJ2-3	once	TRBD2	TGTGCCAGCAGCTTAATGGGTACTAGCGGGGGGGACACAGATACGCAGTATTTT	CASSLMGTSGGDTDTQYF
TRBV7-9	TRBJ1-1	.	.	TGTGCCAGCAGCTTATCTGGGGAAGCTTTCTTT	CASSLSGEAFF
TRBV4-1	TRBJ2-1	.	.	TGCGCCAGCAGCCACACTCGGTCCTACAATGAGCAGTTCTTC	CASSHTRSYNEQFF
TRBV7-6	TRBJ2-7	.	.	TGTGCCAGCAGCTTGAGGTTCCAGCCGACCATTGGAGGATACGAGCAGTACTTC	CASSLRFQPTIGGYEQYF
TRBV5-4	TRBJ1-2	.	TRBD1	TGTGCCAGCAGCTTGGCGGGACAGGATGGCTACACCTTC	CASSLAGQDGYTF
TRBV20-1	TRBJ2-7	.	.	TGCAGTGCTAGACCGGCCTACGAGCAGTACTTC	CSARPAYEQYF
TRBV6-5	TRBJ1-2	.	.	TGTGCCAGCAGTTCGTCTCTGGGAAACTATGGCTACACCTTC	CASSSSLGNYGYTF
TRBV5-1	TRBJ2-1	.	.	TGCGCCAGCAGCTTGGAGGTTCAGGTAAACTACAATGAGCAGTTCTTC	CASSLEVQVNYNEQFF
TRBV27	TRBJ1-2	.	TRBD1	TGTGCCAGCAGACCTGGGGACAGGGAAGGGGTTCATGGCTACACCTTC	CASRPGDREGVHGYTF
TRBV4-3	TRBJ1-6	.	TRBD1	TGCGCCAGCAGCGAATCGACCAGGGGGTTGTCACCCCTCCACTTT	CASSESTRGLSPLHF
TRBV4-1	TRBJ1-1	few	.	TGCGCCAGCAGCCAAGATAGGACTGAAGCTTTCTTT	CASSQDRTEAFF
TRBV7-3	TRBJ2-3	.	.	TGTGCCAGCAGCTTAGTAGTCACAGATACGCAGTATTTT	CASSLVVTDTQYF
TRBV27	TRBJ2-3	.	TRBD2	TGTGCCAGCACCACAAGAAGCGGGGGCAACCGGAGTTCGCCAGATACGCAGTATTTT	CASTTRSGGNRSSPDTQYF
TRBV7-2	TRBJ2-1	.	.	TGTGCCAGCAGCCTTTCATTAGACGGGGGGACATACAATGAGCAGTTCTTC	CASSLSLDGGTYNEQFF
TRBV7-3	TRBJ2-3	.	TRBD2	TGTGCCAGCAGCTTTGCGGGGGGCCCCACAGATACGCAGTATTTT	CASSFAGGPTDTQYF